This is a list of T cell receptor beta chains from one sample in a study of blood T cell repertoires in COVID-19. Sequencing used immunoSEQ multiplex PCR; TCRdb keeps in-frame clones, though not all of them. The table records about 180,000 clones, around 85% of them present only once. Sequencing was performed on peripheral blood. Receptors were obtained from a man aged 55 to 69 with acute or convalescent COVID-19. The CDR3 runs from the conserved cysteine through the conserved F or W. Fields, in order: J gene, clone size, D gene, V gene, CDR3 DNA, CDR3 protein. D genes are given only for firm matches. Not every row has a clone size; where given, it reads once, few, many or a size class.

TRBJ2-1	-	TRBD1	TRBV29-1	TGCAGCGTTGGTGGACAGGGAAATGAGCAGTTCTTC	CSVGGQGNEQFF
TRBJ1-1	-	-	TRBV19	TGTGCCAGTAGTCTGAGGGTGAACACTGAAGCTTTCTTT	CASSLRVNTEAFF
TRBJ1-1	-	-	TRBV18	TGTGCCAGCTCACCACGCAGTGATGAAGCTTTCTTT	CASSPRSDEAFF
TRBJ1-5	-	-	TRBV19	TGTGCCAGTAGTATAGGGACTGGGGGCAATCAGCCCCAGCATTTT	CASSIGTGGNQPQHF
TRBJ2-7	-	-	TRBV6-5	TGTGCCAGCAGCATAGCCCTTACCTACGAGCAGTACTTC	CASSIALTYEQYF
TRBJ2-7	-	-	TRBV3-1/TRBV3-2	TGTGCCAGCAGCCAAGATAACGGCGAGCAGTACTTC	CASSQDNGEQYF
TRBJ2-3	-	TRBD1	TRBV5-1	TGCGCCAGCACGCTACAGGGGACGGTGGATACGCAGTATTTT	CASTLQGTVDTQYF
TRBJ2-1	-	TRBD2	TRBV28	TGTGCCAGCACCAGAGCGGGAGGTCGGAATGAGCAGTTCTTC	CASTRAGGRNEQFF
TRBJ1-2	-	-	TRBV28	TGTGCCAGCAGTTTTGAGGGCCAGAGTGTCTATGGCTACACCTTC	CASSFEGQSVYGYTF
TRBJ1-6	-	-	TRBV7-2	TGTGCCAGCAGCTTAGTTACGGGGGGCAAGTCACCCCTCCACTTT	CASSLVTGGKSPLHF
TRBJ2-3	-	TRBD2	TRBV28	TGTGCCAGCAGTTTCGGGACTAGCGGGATGTTCGCAGATACGCAGTATTTT	CASSFGTSGMFADTQYF
TRBJ2-7	-	TRBD2	TRBV13	TGTGCCAGCAGCGAGGGGGGACTAGTTGTCGAGCAGTACTTC	CASSEGGLVVEQYF
TRBJ2-2	once	TRBD1	TRBV18	TGTGCCAGCTCACCACCGGGGACAGTTAATACCGGGGAGCTGTTTTTT	CASSPPGTVNTGELFF
TRBJ2-3	-	TRBD2	TRBV5-4	TGTGCCAGCAGCTTGGGGCTAGCGGGAGGACGCACAGATACGCAGTATTTT	CASSLGLAGGRTDTQYF